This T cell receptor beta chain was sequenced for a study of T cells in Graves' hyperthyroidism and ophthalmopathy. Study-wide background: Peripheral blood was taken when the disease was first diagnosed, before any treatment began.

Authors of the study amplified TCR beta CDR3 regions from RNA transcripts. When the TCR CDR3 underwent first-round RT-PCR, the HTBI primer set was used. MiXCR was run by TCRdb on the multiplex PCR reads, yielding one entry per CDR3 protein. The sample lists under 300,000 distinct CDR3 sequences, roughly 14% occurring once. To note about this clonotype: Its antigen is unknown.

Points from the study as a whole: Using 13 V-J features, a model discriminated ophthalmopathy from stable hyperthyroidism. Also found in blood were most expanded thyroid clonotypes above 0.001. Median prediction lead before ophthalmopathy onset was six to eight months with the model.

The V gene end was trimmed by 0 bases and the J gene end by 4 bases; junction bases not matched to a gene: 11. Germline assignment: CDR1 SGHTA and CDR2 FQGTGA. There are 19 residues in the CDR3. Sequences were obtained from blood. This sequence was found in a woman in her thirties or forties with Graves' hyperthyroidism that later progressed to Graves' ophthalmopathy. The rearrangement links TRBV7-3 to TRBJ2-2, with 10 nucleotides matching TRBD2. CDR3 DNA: TGTGCCAGCAGCTTAACGGGGATAGCGGGAGGTTCGGGCACCGGGGAGCTGTTTTTT. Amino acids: CASSLTGIAGGSGTGELFF.